This entry concerns a single TCR beta chain. Its cognate antigen is unknown. The method was immunoSEQ multiplex PCR; TCRdb's version includes in-frame clones alone and lacks a portion of them. Of about 130,000 clones listed, around nine tenths are singletons. The data are from a study of T cell responses to AZD1222 COVID-19 vaccine. General study results and limits: Spike regions recognized by vaccine-associated CD4 TCRs spanned the protein, led by 160-218 and 743-854.

Germline values: CDR1 LGHDT, CDR2 YNNKEL (reference sequence). With 2 bases removed from V and 8 bases from J, the gap between germline ends came to 12 bases. The CDR3 has 14 residues. The sequence derives from an adult who received the AZD1222 COVID-19 vaccine. The sequenced sample was peripheral blood, obtained 28 days after the second AZD1222 dose. The chain combines TRBV3-1 (or the pseudogene TRBV3-2) with TRBJ1-4; D uncertain. CDR3 sequence: CASSQYGTSEKLFF. The CDR3 DNA sequence: TGTGCCAGCAGCCAATACGGTACCTCCGAAAAACTGTTTTTT.